This T cell receptor (delta chain) comes out of a study of γδ T cells in repeated Plasmodium falciparum infection. Study background: Age- and gender-matched Australian children served as comparison for malaria-exposed Malian children. Sampling occurred at baseline, pre-infection for selected infections, and 21 days post-infection. Study-wide results and limits: Vdelta2-negative gammadelta repertoires, largely Vdelta1+, seemingly showed infection-driven waves of new clonal selection.

Vgamma9/Vdelta2+ and Vdelta2-negative gammadelta T cells were flow-sorted from PBMC for bulk sequencing. TCRdb applied CATT to the multiplex PCR reads for clone calling. The sample lists about 50,000 delta-chain clones; roughly 2% were seen once. Remarks on this clone: Its antigen remains unknown. TCRdb pairs this DNA with a much larger clone's protein that differs at residue 3, likely a read error; the protein shown was translated from the DNA.

Per the germline V gene, CDR1 is TSWWSYY and CDR2 is QGS. The CDR3 covers 21 residues. The receptor was derived from a pool of human donors (malaria-infected and uninfected, not separated). Input material: gamma-delta T cells from blood. The rearrangement joins TRDV1 to TRDJ2; either TRDD2 or TRDD3 may supply D (6 bases each). TCRdb records no J gene; here it was assigned by comparing the DNA to germline. In DNA form, the CDR3 reads TGTGCTTTTGGGGGTCGACTCCTACTGTTTGGGGGGCCGAAGGTGACAGCACAACTCTTCTTT. It translates to CAFGGRLLLFGGPKVTAQLFF.